The 21 T cell receptor beta chains in this list originate from one sample, sequenced in a study of molecular identifiers for immune sequencing clone quantification. TCRdb re-called the PCR reads through MiXCR, storing one row per CDR3 protein. The data contain approximately 550,000 distinct CDR3 sequences, 20% to 25% of them seen just once; the ten biggest clones take up 0.65% to 0.95%. The sequencing sample was made of naive CD8+ T cells from blood, with Jurkat cell RNA spiked in. Indicated subset: FACS-sorted CD8+CD4-CCR7+CD45RA+ naive T cells. These receptors came from a human donor in good health. Some libraries in this study had Jurkat cell RNA spiked in.

DNA of the CDR3: TGCGCCAGCAGCTTGGCCAGGGGGTCAAACATTCAGTACTTC. As protein: CASSLARGSNIQYF. This rearrangement joins TRBV5-1 to TRBJ2-4; 7 positions agree with TRBD1. V was clipped by 0 bases and J by 6 bases; unmatched bases: 3. This CDR3 is built from 14 residues. Germline V gene lookup returns CDR1 SGHRS and CDR2 YFSETQ.

Notes on this clonotype: A clone one base away is much larger, so this may be a read error. The genes are TRBV21-1 and TRBJ2-4. TRBV21-1 is annotated as a pseudogene. CDR3 length: 16 amino acids. The DNA of the CDR3 is TGTGCCAGCAGCAAATGGACGTATGTAGCCAAAAACACTCAGTACTTC. Its protein is CASSKWTYVAKNTQYF.

This clonotype was recorded at least ten times. The CDR3 DNA reads TGCAGTGCCCGACAGGGTGGGGAGAACACTGAAGCTTTCTTT. Protein: CSARQGGENTEAFF. The chain uses TRBV20-1 and TRBJ1-1, with TRBD1 matching 7 bases. The CDR3 sequence is 14 residues long. V gave up 6 bases and J gave up 1 base; unmatched junction bases: 8. Germline V gene data show CDR1 as DFQATT and CDR2 as SNEGSKA (reference sequence).

This clonotype was counted a few times. The V gene is TRBV27, the J gene TRBJ2-7, with 9 bases lining up with TRBD2. This CDR3 contains 15 residues. V shed 6 bases, J shed 1 base, and the junction held 7 bases outside the gene matches. Germline lookup yields CDR1 MNHEY and CDR2 SMNVEV (reference sequence). CDR3 loop: CASRPLAGASYEQYF. The CDR3 nucleotides read TGTGCCAGCAGACCTTTAGCGGGGGCATCCTACGAGCAGTACTTC.

J is TRBJ1-1 and V is TRBV25-1, with no clear D. Germline loops: CDR1 MGHDK, CDR2 SYGVNS. CDR3 size: 16 residues. Trimming left V 3 bases short and J 9 bases short, with 23 bases between. CDR3 in DNA: TGTGCCAGCAGTGACGCCCTTGGACCAGGAGGTCGAAAAGCTTTCTTT. This codes for CASSDALGPGGRKAFF.

Regarding this clonotype: As the CDR3 is not closed by the conserved phenylalanine or tryptophan, this likely results from a read error. The chain uses TRBV7-9 and TRBJ1-5; D unclear. V dropped 3 bases and J dropped 2 bases, with 2 bases sitting between them. This CDR3 is built from 12 residues. Looked up from germline, CDR1 is SEHNR and CDR2 is FQNEAQ (reference sequence). CDR3 bases: TGTGCCAGCAGCTTCCGCAATCAGCCCCAGCATCTT. This encodes CASSFRNQPQHL.

The CDR3 region has the DNA TGCAGTGCTGGACCTGTATACGAGCAGTACTTC. Translation gives CSAGPVYEQYF. The chain couples TRBV20-1 to TRBJ2-7, with D uncertain. Germline CDR1 and CDR2: DFQATT and SNEGSKA (reference sequence). V dropped 5 bases and J dropped 4 bases, with 9 bases sitting between them. This CDR3 spans 11 amino acids.

This clonotype was counted many times. The chain couples TRBV7-2 to TRBJ2-3; a weak D match, TRBD2 (5 bases). The CDR3 length is 13 residues. The V and J ends lost 5 bases and 1 base respectively, with 7 bases between them. From germline, CDR1 is SGHTA and CDR2 FQGNSA. CDR3 region: CASSGLGTDTQYF. Written as DNA, the CDR3 is TGTGCCAGCAGCGGACTTGGCACAGATACGCAGTATTTT.

This clonotype was seen repeatedly, ten times or more. The chain couples TRBV28 to TRBJ2-3; D unclear. The CDR3 extends over 14 amino acids. Trimming cost V 8 bases and J 6 bases, with 18 bases left between them. Germline values: CDR1 MDHEN, CDR2 SYDVKM. Here the CDR3 DNA reads TGTGCCAGCTCCTTTCGGCTTGAACCGGATACGCAGTATTTT. It specifies CASSFRLEPDTQYF.

This chain links TRBV12-5 with TRBJ2-3, with a tentative D call TRBD1 (5 bases). The end of the DNA fits TRBJ1-5 better, so the J call may be wrong. Germline CDR1 and CDR2: LGHNT and FRNRAP. CDR3 size: 13 residues. The CDR3 sequence: CASGPTGGGTQHF. The CDR3 bases are TGTGCTAGTGGCCCCACCGGGGGTGGTACGCAGCATTTT.

This clonotype was detected many times. This chain links TRBV4-1 with TRBJ2-5; D call uncertain. The length of the CDR3 is 13 residues. The V gene lost 3 bases and the J gene lost 5 bases, with 10 bases spanning the gap. From germline, CDR1 is MGHRA and CDR2 YSYEKL. As DNA, the CDR3 is TGCGCCAGCAGCCAGGACCGTGTCGAGACCCAGTACTTC. Protein: CASSQDRVETQYF.

This clonotype was observed a few times. This chain links TRBV29-1 with TRBJ1-2; D gene unclear. This CDR3 has 15 amino acids. Per germline, CDR1 SQVTM and CDR2 ANQGSEA. Trimming pared 0 bases from V and 1 base from J, leaving 12 bases between. As DNA, the CDR3 is TGCAGCGTTGAAGATTCTGTAGTCGTTAACTATGGCTACACCTTC. Protein product: CSVEDSVVVNYGYTF.

Of note for this clonotype: At one of its ends the junction is not consistent with the germline gene, which may arise from a read error. CDR3 protein: CVTSDKSSDWRYNEQFF. The CDR3 DNA sequence: TGTGTCACCAGTGACAAATCCTCGGACTGGAGATACAATGAGCAGTTCTTC. The chain recombines TRBV24-1 with TRBJ2-1; possible D gene TRBD2, 5 bases. Germline values: CDR1 KGHDR, CDR2 SFDVKD. The CDR3 consists of 17 residues.

Comments on this clonotype: A single base separates this from a much larger clone, so it may be a read error. The rearrangement links TRBV27 to TRBJ2-4; D is perhaps TRBD1 (6 bases). The germline V gene encodes CDR1 MNHEY and CDR2 SMNVEV (reference sequence). This CDR3 has 13 residues. The CDR3 region has the DNA TGTGCCAGCAGTTTAGCAGGGGCAAACACTCAGTACTTC. Translated: CASSLAGANTQYF.

For this clonotype: A much larger clone differs from this one at a single base, so this may be a read error. The chain employs TRBV4-1 and TRBJ2-1; D possibly uses TRBD1 or TRBD2 (5 bases each). The V and J ends lost 1 base and 6 bases respectively, with 13 bases between them. The length of the CDR3 is 15 residues. The germline gives CDR1 MGHRA, CDR2 YSYEKL. The DNA of the CDR3 is TGCGCCAGCAGCCAAGTGCCGGGGCCCCCCAATGAGCAGTTCTTC. It translates to CASSQVPGPPNEQFF.

The genes are TRBV9 and TRBJ2-7; 7 nucleotides line up with TRBD1. V lost 3 bases and J lost 0; bases outside the gene matches: 3. CDR1 and CDR2 from the germline V gene are SGDLS and YYNGEE. The CDR3 contains 14 residues. The CDR3 DNA is TGTGCCAGCAGCGCCGACAGGGTCTCCTACGAGCAGTACTTC. As protein: CASSADRVSYEQYF.

At least ten counts were recorded for this clonotype. The chain has TRBV10-3 and TRBJ2-7; weak D call: TRBD1 (5 bases). CDR1 is ENHRY and CDR2 is SYGVKD in the germline V gene. The CDR3 consists of 13 residues. Trimming took off 3 bases at V and 3 bases at J, with 9 bases between the two ends. This CDR3 reads CAISDLQGYEQYF. The CDR3, as DNA: TGTGCCATCAGTGATCTCCAGGGCTACGAGCAGTACTTC.

J is TRBJ2-1 and V is TRBV9; D not resolved. CDR3 size: 15 residues. V dropped 4 bases and J dropped 1 base, with 12 bases sitting between them. Germline values: CDR1 SGDLS, CDR2 YYNGEE. CDR3 sequence reads: CASSPDPQSYNEQFF. In nucleotides, the CDR3 is TGTGCCAGCAGCCCCGACCCTCAATCCTACAATGAGCAGTTCTTC.

The chain combines TRBV24-1 with TRBJ2-3; 10 bases are shared with TRBD2. The CDR3 is 15 residues long. CDR1 is KGHDR, CDR2 SFDVKD, per germline. Trimming at V came to 6 bases and at J to 2 bases, leaving 4 bases not matched to a gene. CDR3 sequence: CATSTTSGYTDTQYF. The CDR3 nucleotides read TGTGCCACCAGTACGACTAGCGGGTACACAGATACGCAGTATTTT.

This clonotype was observed many times. The chain combines TRBV19 with TRBJ2-7; D is perhaps TRBD2 (6 bases). The CDR3 is 14 amino acids. Germline assignment: CDR1 LNHDA and CDR2 SQIVND (reference sequence). The ends were cut back, 5 bases at V and 7 bases at J, with 18 bases in the middle. CDR3 amino acids: CASSAGTALLEQYF. CDR3 sequence (DNA): TGTGCCAGTAGTGCCGGGACTGCGCTCTTGGAGCAGTACTTC.

This chain joins TRBV6-1 and TRBJ1-1, with a weak D call TRBD1 (5 bases). The CDR3 loop spans 19 amino acids. The germline V gene encodes CDR1 MNHNS and CDR2 SASEGT. V was cut by 1 base and J by 3 bases, with 24 bases left in between. CDR3 in amino acids: CASSEDPRVVFGVDTEAFF. CDR3 DNA: TGTGCCAGCAGTGAAGACCCCAGGGTAGTGTTCGGGGTGGACACTGAAGCTTTCTTT.